The text below deals with one TCR beta chain. The data were obtained in a study of blood T cell repertoires in COVID-19. V dropped 4 bases and J dropped 4 bases, with 22 bases sitting between them. This CDR3 is 17 amino acids long. Germline CDR1 and CDR2: DFQATT and SNEGSKA (reference sequence). The authors' processing: Scientists estimated how many nucleated cells there were by amplifying reference gene primers. Sequencing was performed with immunoSEQ multiplex PCR; in TCRdb, only in-frame clones are kept and a portion is missing. V and J calls and clone size come straight from that table; D and trimming were deduced from the DNA. Of around 230,000 clones in the sample, about 81% were seen once.

The source is a middle-aged man who had recovered from COVID-19. Sequenced material: PBMCs or T cells enriched from blood (not recorded which). The chain links TRBV20-1 to TRBJ1-4; D is possibly TRBD1 (6 bases). The CDR3 DNA is TGCAGTGCTAATGACCGACGGACAGCAGTTTTTAATGAAAAACTGTTTTTT. This gives the protein CSANDRRTAVFNEKLFF.